The entry below describes one T cell receptor beta chain. These data originate in a study of T cell responses to AZD1222 COVID-19 vaccine. Germline V gene data show CDR1 as MDHEN and CDR2 as SYDVKM. This CDR3 is 15 amino acids long. The V and J ends lost 7 bases and 6 bases respectively, with 19 bases between them. The protocol was immunoSEQ multiplex PCR, while the TCRdb copy is restricted to in-frame clones and leaves out a portion. Here the sample spans around 180,000 clones, almost 95% being singletons. Material: peripheral blood, obtained on day 0 of AZD1222 vaccination. This clonotype was obtained from an adult in good health. This sequence joins TRBV28 and TRBJ1-5; maybe TRBD1 (5 bases). For the CDR3, the DNA is TGTGCCAGCATTGGACTTGACAGAGCCGCTCAGCCCCAGCATTTT. Amino acid sequence: CASIGLDRAAQPQHF.